A single sample gave rise to the 15 T cell receptor beta chains below, sequenced in a study of T cell changes during pregnancy in multiple sclerosis. The table came from immunoSEQ multiplex PCR; TCRdb's copy has only in-frame clones and leaves some out. The repertoire holds just under 80,000 clones, with approximately 92% as singletons. The material was peripheral blood, obtained in the first trimester of pregnancy. These receptors came from a female donor with multiple sclerosis, enrolled in a pregnancy study.

V and J are TRBV7-9 and TRBJ2-1, with 12 positions matching TRBD2. With V trimmed by 4 bases and J by 3 bases, 13 bases remained unmatched. There are 19 residues in the CDR3. Per germline, CDR1 SEHNR and CDR2 FQNEAQ (reference sequence). The CDR3 sequence: CASSSSTDLAGGLYNEQFF. The CDR3 region has the DNA TGTGCCAGCAGCTCGTCCACTGATCTAGCGGGGGGGCTCTACAATGAGCAGTTCTTC.

This sequence joins TRBV28 and TRBJ1-5; 8 bases fit TRBD1. CDR3 size: 15 residues. Unmatched junction bases numbered 5, after V lost 6 bases and J lost 1 base. Germline lookup yields CDR1 MDHEN and CDR2 SYDVKM. CDR3 sequence (DNA): TGTGCCAGCAGGCCCCGGGACAGGAGCAATCAGCCCCAGCATTTT. This gives the protein CASRPRDRSNQPQHF.

The rearrangement joins TRBV2 to TRBJ2-7; TRBD1 might be the D (5 bases). This CDR3 is 13 amino acids long. V lost 6 bases and J 2 bases, leaving 11 bases between the germline ends. Germline CDR1 is SNHLY and CDR2 is FYNNEI. CDR3 sequence (DNA): TGTGCCAGCAGGGACCCAGGGCCCTACGAGCAGTACTTC. This translates into CASRDPGPYEQYF.

The chain has TRBV9 and TRBJ1-5, with D unresolved. Germline V gene lookup returns CDR1 SGDLS and CDR2 YYNGEE. V was trimmed by 2 bases and J by 4 bases, leaving 10 bases between them. This CDR3 spans 14 amino acids. The CDR3 sequence: CASSVSETNQPQHF. In nucleotides, the CDR3 is TGTGCCAGCAGCGTCTCCGAGACTAATCAGCCCCAGCATTTT. Using reference TRBV9 and TRBJ1-5 for the parts outside the CDR3, the full variable domain is DSGVTQTPKHLITATGQRVTLRCSPRSGDLSVYWYQQSLDQGLQFLIQYYNGEERAKGNILERFSAQQFPDLHSELNLSSLELGDSALYFCASSVSETNQPQHFGDGTRLSIL.

The chain recombines TRBV20-1 with TRBJ2-3, with D maybe TRBD2 (5 bases). The ends were cut back, 6 bases at V and 10 bases at J, with 14 bases in the middle. There are 11 residues in the CDR3. From germline, CDR1 is DFQATT and CDR2 SNEGSKA (reference sequence). Written as DNA, the CDR3 is TGCAGTGCACATACTAGGAAAGCGCAGTATTTT. Translated, it gives CSAHTRKAQYF.

The rearrangement uses TRBV27 and TRBJ2-5, with 9 nucleotides matching TRBD1. Germline loops: CDR1 MNHEY, CDR2 SMNVEV (reference sequence). This CDR3 has 16 amino acids. Trimming at V came to 3 bases and at J to 2 bases, leaving 7 bases not matched to a gene. CDR3 region: CASSLGTGLLQETQYF. The CDR3 nucleotides read TGTGCCAGCAGTTTGGGGACAGGGTTATTACAAGAGACCCAGTACTTC.

This chain connects TRBV19 to TRBJ1-5; 8 bases fit TRBD1. J lost 7 bases, V lost 0 bases, and 8 bases had no gene match. In germline, CDR1 is LNHDA, CDR2 SQIVND (reference sequence). The CDR3 extends over 16 amino acids. CDR3 amino acids: CASSIDLSGGGQPQHF. CDR3 in DNA: TGTGCCAGTAGTATAGATCTATCAGGGGGCGGGCAGCCCCAGCATTTT. The full variable domain, completed using reference TRBV19 and TRBJ1-5, is DGGITQSPKYLFRKEGQNVTLSCEQNLNHDAMYWYRQDPGQGLRLIYYSQIVNDFQKGDIAEGYSVSREKKESFPLTVTSAQKNPTAFYLCASSIDLSGGGQPQHFGDGTRLSIL.

The gene calls are TRBV18 and TRBJ1-1, with a possible D match to TRBD1 (6 bases). The germline V gene has CDR1 KGHSH and CDR2 LQKENI. Deletions cut 1 base from V and 4 bases from J, with 16 bases between. The CDR3 consists of 16 residues. CDR3 in amino acids: CASSPRDTLNATEAFF. CDR3 bases: TGTGCCAGCTCACCACGGGACACTCTAAATGCCACTGAAGCTTTCTTT.

The rearrangement links TRBV25-1 to TRBJ1-1; 9 positions match TRBD1. CDR3 size: 16 residues. Germline CDR1 is MGHDK and CDR2 is SYGVNS. Trimming cost V 7 bases and J 4 bases; bases outside gene matches: 13. CDR3 sequence (DNA): TGTGCCAGCACCAGCCCTGGGGACAGGGTTTTCACTGAAGCTTTCTTT. Protein: CASTSPGDRVFTEAFF.

The chain has TRBV29-1 and TRBJ2-1, with 11 bases aligning to TRBD2. This CDR3 is 15 amino acids long. V gave up 1 base and J gave up 3 bases; unmatched junction bases: 2. Germline CDR1 is SQVTM and CDR2 is ANQGSEA. The CDR3 DNA reads as TGCAGCGTTGAAGGGGGGACTAGCGGCTACAATGAGCAGTTCTTC. Translated, it gives CSVEGGTSGYNEQFF.

The rearrangement uses TRBV9 and TRBJ1-2; TRBD1 is a possible D gene (5 bases). Trimming shortened V by 3 bases and J by 3 bases, and 12 bases separated the two germline ends. The CDR3 has 14 residues. Germline V gene data show CDR1 as SGDLS and CDR2 as YYNGEE. CDR3 in amino acids: CASSDTGGYYGYTF. The CDR3 DNA is TGTGCCAGCAGCGACACGGGGGGATACTATGGCTACACCTTC.

This chain links TRBV19 with TRBJ2-7; 10 positions agree with TRBD1. CDR1 LNHDA and CDR2 SQIVND come from the germline V gene (reference sequence). The CDR3 is 16 amino acids. V gave up 4 bases and J gave up 1 base; unmatched junction bases: 7. Here the CDR3 reads CASSTTGQGTSYEQYF. DNA for the CDR3: TGTGCCAGTAGTACTACGGGACAGGGGACGTCCTACGAGCAGTACTTC.

The chain recombines TRBV25-1 with TRBJ2-2; a possible D gene is TRBD2 (7 bases). The V gene's germline CDR1 is MGHDK and CDR2 SYGVNS. The CDR3 has 18 residues. V was shortened by 5 bases and J by 0 bases, with 19 bases between the two germline ends. The CDR3 nucleotides read TGTGCCAGCAGTCATATAGAGGGGGGAGGGCCGAACACCGGGGAGCTGTTTTTT. This sequence encodes CASSHIEGGGPNTGELFF.

This chain uses TRBV5-1 with TRBJ1-4; TRBD1 agrees at 11 bases. The germline V gene has CDR1 SGHRS and CDR2 YFSETQ. Germline trimming cut 4 bases from V and 8 bases from J; bases unmatched to any gene: 7. This CDR3 is built from 15 residues. In DNA form, the CDR3 reads TGCGCCAGCAGCAGGACAGGGGGCTTAGAGGAAAAACTGTTTTTT. This sequence encodes CASSRTGGLEEKLFF.

V is TRBV5-1 and J is TRBJ2-2; 13 bases line up with TRBD2. Germline CDR1 reads SGHRS; CDR2 reads YFSETQ. V was clipped by 1 base and J by 3 bases; unmatched bases: 6. The CDR3 length is 18 residues. The CDR3 DNA sequence: TGCGCCAGCAGCTTGTTTACTAGCGGGAGGGCGGACACCGGGGAGCTGTTTTTT. Its translation is CASSLFTSGRADTGELFF. Using reference TRBV5-1 and TRBJ2-2 for the parts outside the CDR3, the full variable domain is KAGVTQTPRYLIKTRGQQVTLSCSPISGHRSVSWYQQTPGQGLQFLFEYFSETQRNKGNFPGRFSGRQFSNSRSEMNVSTLELGDSALYLCASSLFTSGRADTGELFFGEGSRLTVL.